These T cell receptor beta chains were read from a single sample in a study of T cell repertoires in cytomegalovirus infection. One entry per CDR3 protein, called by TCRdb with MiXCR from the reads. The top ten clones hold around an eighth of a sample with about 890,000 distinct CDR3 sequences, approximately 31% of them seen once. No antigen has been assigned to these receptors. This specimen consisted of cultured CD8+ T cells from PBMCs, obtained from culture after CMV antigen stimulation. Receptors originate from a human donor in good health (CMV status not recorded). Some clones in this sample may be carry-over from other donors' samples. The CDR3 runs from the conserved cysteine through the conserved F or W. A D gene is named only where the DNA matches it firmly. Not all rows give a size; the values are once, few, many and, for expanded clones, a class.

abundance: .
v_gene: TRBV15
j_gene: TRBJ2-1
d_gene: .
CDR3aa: CATSREQRKFF
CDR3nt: TGTGCCACCAGCAGAGAGCAGAGGAAGTTCTTC

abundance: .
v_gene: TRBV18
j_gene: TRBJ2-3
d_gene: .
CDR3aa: CASSPSYTVRSTDTQYF
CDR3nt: TGTGCCAGCTCACCAAGCTACACAGTAAGGTCCACAGATACGCAGTATTTT

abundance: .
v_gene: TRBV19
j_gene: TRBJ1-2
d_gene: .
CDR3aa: CASSIDSLSNYGYTF
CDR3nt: TGTGCCAGTAGTATAGACAGTCTATCTAACTATGGCTACACCTTC

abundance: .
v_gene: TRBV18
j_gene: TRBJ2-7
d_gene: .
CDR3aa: CASSPRYALYEQYF
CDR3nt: TGTGCCAGCTCACCACGTTACGCCTTATACGAGCAGTACTTC

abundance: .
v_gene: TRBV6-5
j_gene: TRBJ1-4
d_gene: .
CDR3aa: CASSYDTETNEKLFF
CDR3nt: TGTGCCAGCAGTTACGACACTGAGACTAATGAAAAACTGTTTTTT

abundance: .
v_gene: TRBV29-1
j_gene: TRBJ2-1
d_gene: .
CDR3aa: CSVGRSGSYNEQFF
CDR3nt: TGCAGCGTTGGCAGGAGCGGTTCCTACAATGAGCAGTTCTTC

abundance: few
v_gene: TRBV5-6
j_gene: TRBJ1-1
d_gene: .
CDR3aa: CASSYDMGPGTEAFF
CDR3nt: TGTGCCAGCAGTTACGACATGGGGCCGGGCACTGAAGCTTTCTTT

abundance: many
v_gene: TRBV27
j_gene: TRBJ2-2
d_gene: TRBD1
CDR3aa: CASSLRGLNTGELFF
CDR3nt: TGTGCCAGCAGCCTCAGGGGGCTAAACACCGGGGAGCTGTTTTTT

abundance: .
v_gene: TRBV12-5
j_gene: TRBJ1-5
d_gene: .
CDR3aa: CASSGGADNQPQHF
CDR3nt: TGTGCTAGTTCTGGGGGGGCGGATAATCAGCCCCAGCATTTT

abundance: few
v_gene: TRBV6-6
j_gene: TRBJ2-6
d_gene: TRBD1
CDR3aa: CASSYPDRVDGANVLTF
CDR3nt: TGTGCCAGCAGTTACCCGGACAGGGTGGATGGGGCCAACGTCCTGACTTTC

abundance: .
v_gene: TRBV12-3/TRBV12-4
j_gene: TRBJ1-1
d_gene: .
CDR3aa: CASSLALNTMNTEAFF
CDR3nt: TGTGCCAGCAGTTTAGCTCTCAACACCATGAACACTGAAGCTTTCTTT

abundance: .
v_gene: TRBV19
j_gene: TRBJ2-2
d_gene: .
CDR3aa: CASSIVGASGELFF
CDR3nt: TGTGCCAGTAGTATAGTAGGGGCTTCCGGGGAGCTGTTTTTT

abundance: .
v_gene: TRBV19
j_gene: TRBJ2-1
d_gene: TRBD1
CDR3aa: CASSIGLQGQGIYEQFF
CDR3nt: TGTGCCAGTAGTATAGGACTTCAAGGACAGGGTATCTATGAGCAGTTCTTC

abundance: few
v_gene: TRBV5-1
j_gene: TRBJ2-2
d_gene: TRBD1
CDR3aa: CASFGTGENTGELFF
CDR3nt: TGCGCCAGCTTTGGGACAGGCGAGAACACCGGGGAGCTGTTTTTT

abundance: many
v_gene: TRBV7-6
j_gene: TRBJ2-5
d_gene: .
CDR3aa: CASTVSGPQETQYF
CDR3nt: TGTGCCAGCACCGTTAGCGGTCCACAAGAGACCCAGTACTTC

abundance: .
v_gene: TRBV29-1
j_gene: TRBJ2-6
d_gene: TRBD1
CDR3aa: CSVGGTGVAGANVLTF
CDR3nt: TGCAGCGTTGGGGGGACAGGGGTCGCTGGGGCCAACGTCCTGACTTTC

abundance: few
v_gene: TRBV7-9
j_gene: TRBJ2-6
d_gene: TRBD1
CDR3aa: CASSSKDRDRGSGANVLTF
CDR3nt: TGTGCCAGCAGCTCAAAGGACCGGGACAGGGGCTCTGGGGCCAACGTCCTGACTTTC

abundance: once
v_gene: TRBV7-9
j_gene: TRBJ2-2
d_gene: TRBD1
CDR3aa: CASSLASGTAITGELFF
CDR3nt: TGTGCCAGCAGCTTAGCGTCGGGGACAGCAATCACCGGGGAGCTGTTTTTT

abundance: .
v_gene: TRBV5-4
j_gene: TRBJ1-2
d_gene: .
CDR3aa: CASSLAEGYTF
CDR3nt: TGTGCCAGCAGCTTGGCGGAAGGCTACACCTTC

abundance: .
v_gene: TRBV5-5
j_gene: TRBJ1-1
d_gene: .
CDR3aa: CASSFGVTPAEAFF
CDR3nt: TGTGCCAGCAGCTTTGGGGTGACACCCGCGGAAGCTTTCTTT

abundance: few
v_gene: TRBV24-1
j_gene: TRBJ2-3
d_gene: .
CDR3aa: CATSDSRHSWSDTQYF
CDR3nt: TGTGCCACCAGTGATTCCCGACATAGTTGGTCAGATACGCAGTATTTT

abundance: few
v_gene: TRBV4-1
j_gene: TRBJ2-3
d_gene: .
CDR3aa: CASSPNRDTQYF
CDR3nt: TGTGCCAGCAGTCCCAATCGGGATACGCAGTATTTT

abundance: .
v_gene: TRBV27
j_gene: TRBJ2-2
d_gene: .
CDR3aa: CASSPNPYTGELFF
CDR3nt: TGTGCCAGCAGTCCCAACCCATACACCGGGGAGCTGTTTTTT

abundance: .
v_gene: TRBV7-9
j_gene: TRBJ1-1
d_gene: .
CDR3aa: CASSLAKGPNEAFF
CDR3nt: TGTGCCAGCAGCTTAGCAAAGGGACCCAACGAAGCTTTCTTT

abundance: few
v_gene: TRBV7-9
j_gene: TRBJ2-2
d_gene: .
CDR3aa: CASSSGVPNTGELFF
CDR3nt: TGTGCCAGCAGTTCCGGGGTGCCTAACACCGGGGAGCTGTTTTTT

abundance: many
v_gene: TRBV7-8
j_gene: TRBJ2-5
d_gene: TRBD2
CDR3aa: CASEPGAGGKETQYF
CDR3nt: TGTGCCAGTGAACCCGGGGCGGGGGGCAAAGAGACCCAGTACTTC

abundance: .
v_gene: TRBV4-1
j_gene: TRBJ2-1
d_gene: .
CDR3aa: CASSQGLGGASDEQFF
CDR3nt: TGCGCCAGCAGCCAAGGGTTGGGGGGCGCGTCTGACGAGCAGTTCTTC

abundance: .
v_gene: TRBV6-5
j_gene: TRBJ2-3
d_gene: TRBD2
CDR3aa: CASGLASTDTQYF
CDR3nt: TGTGCCAGCGGACTAGCGAGCACAGATACGCAGTATTTT

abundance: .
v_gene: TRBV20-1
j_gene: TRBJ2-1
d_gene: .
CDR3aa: CSARDSDTHYYNEQFF
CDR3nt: TGCAGTGCTAGAGACAGCGATACACATTATTACAATGAGCAGTTCTTC

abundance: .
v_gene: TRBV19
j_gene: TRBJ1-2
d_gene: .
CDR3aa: CASRTVYGYTF
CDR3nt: TGTGCCAGTAGAACAGTCTATGGCTACACCTTC

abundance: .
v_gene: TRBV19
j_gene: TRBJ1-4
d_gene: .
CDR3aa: CASSTGTGYRNEKLFF
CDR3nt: TGTGCCAGTAGTACCGGAACAGGTTACCGTAATGAAAAACTGTTTTTT

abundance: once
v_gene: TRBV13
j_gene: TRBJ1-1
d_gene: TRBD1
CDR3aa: CASSTTGGKDTEAFF
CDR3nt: TGTGCCAGCAGCACGACAGGGGGGAAGGACACTGAAGCTTTCTTT

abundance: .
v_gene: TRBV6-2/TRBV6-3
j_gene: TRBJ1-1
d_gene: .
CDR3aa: CASSYSGGRTITNTEAFF
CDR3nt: TGTGCCAGCAGTTACTCCGGGGGCCGTACGATAACGAACACTGAAGCTTTCTTT

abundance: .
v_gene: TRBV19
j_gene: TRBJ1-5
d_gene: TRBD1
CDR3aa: CASSIRGPQRAQHF
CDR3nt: TGTGCCAGTAGTATCAGGGGGCCCCAAAGGGCCCAGCATTTT

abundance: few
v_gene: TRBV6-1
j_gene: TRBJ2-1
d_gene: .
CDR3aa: CASKWTFVSYNEQFF
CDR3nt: TGTGCCAGCAAGTGGACTTTTGTCTCCTACAATGAGCAGTTCTTC

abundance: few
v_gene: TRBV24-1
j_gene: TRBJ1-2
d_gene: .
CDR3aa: CATSDRLQGKPQNYTF
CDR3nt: TGTGCCACCAGTGACCGGCTACAGGGAAAGCCTCAGAATTACACCTTC

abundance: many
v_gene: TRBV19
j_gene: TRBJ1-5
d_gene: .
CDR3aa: CASSGVGVGNQPQHF
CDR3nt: TGTGCCAGTAGTGGGGTCGGGGTAGGCAATCAGCCCCAGCATTTT

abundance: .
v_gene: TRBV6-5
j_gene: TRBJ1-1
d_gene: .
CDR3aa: CASSPIDNTEAFF
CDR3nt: TGTGCCAGCAGTCCGATAGACAACACTGAAGCTTTCTTT

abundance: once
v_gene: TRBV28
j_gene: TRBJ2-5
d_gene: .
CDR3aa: CASSLRRQVQETQYF
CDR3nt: TGTGCCAGCAGTTTGAGACGGCAGGTCCAAGAGACCCAGTACTTC

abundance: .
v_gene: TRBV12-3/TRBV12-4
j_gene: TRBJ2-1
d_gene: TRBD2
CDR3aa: CASSLSSGGFWNEQFF
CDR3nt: TGTGCCAGCAGTTTGTCTAGCGGGGGGTTTTGGAATGAGCAGTTCTTC

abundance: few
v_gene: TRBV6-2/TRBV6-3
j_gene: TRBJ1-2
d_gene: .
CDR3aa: CASSSSGTSYGYTF
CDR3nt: TGTGCCAGCAGTTCGTCCGGGACAAGCTATGGCTACACCTTC